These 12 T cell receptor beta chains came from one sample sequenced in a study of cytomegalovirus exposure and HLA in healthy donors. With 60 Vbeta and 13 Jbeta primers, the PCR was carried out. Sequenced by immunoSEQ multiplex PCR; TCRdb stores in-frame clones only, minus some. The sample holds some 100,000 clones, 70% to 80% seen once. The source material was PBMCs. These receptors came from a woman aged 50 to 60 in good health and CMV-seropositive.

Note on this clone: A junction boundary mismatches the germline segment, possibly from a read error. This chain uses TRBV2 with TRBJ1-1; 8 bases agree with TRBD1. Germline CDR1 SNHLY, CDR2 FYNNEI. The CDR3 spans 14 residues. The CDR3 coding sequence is TGTGCCAGCATGAGGGACAGGCCGATAACTGGAGCTTTCTTT. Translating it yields CASMRDRPITGAFF. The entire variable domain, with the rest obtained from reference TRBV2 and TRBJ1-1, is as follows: EPEVTQTPSHQVTQMGQEVILRCVPISNHLYFYWYRQILGQKVEFLVSFYNNEISEKSEIFDDQFSVERPDGSNFTLKIRSTKLEDSAMYFCASMRDRPITGAFFGQGTRLTVV.

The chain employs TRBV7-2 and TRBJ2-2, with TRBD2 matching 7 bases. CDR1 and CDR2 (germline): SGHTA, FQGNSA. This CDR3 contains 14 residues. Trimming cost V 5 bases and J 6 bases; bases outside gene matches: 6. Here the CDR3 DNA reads TGTGCCAGCAGCCATCCGGCGGGAGCCGGGGAGCTGTTTTTT. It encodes CASSHPAGAGELFF.

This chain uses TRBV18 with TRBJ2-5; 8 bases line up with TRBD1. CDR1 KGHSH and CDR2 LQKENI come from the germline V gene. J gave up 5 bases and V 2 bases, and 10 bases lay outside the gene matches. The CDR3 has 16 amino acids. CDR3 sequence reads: CASSPDFSTGAETQYF. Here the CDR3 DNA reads TGTGCCAGCTCACCAGATTTTTCGACAGGGGCCGAGACCCAGTACTTC. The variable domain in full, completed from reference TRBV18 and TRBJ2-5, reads NAGVMQNPRHLVRRRGQEARLRCSPMKGHSHVYWYRQLPEEGLKFMVYLQKENIIDESGMPKERFSAEFPKEGPSILRIQQVVRGDSAAYFCASSPDFSTGAETQYFGPGTRLLVL.

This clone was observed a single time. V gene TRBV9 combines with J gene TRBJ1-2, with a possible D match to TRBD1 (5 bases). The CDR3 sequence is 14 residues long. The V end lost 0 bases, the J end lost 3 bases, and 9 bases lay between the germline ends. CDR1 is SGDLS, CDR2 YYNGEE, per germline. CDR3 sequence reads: CASSVGRGDYGYTF. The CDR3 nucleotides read TGTGCCAGCAGCGTAGGTCGGGGGGACTATGGCTACACCTTC.

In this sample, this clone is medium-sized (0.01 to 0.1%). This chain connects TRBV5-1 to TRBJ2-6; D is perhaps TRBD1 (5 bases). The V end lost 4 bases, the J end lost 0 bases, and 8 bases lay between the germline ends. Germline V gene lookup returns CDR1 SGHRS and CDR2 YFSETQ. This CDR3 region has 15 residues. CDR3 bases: TGCGCCAGCAGCGAAGACAGCTCTGGGGCCAACGTCCTGACTTTC. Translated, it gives CASSEDSSGANVLTF. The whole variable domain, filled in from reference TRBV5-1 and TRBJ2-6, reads KAGVTQTPRYLIKTRGQQVTLSCSPISGHRSVSWYQQTPGQGLQFLFEYFSETQRNKGNFPGRFSGRQFSNSRSEMNVSTLELGDSALYLCASSEDSSGANVLTFGAGSRLTVL.

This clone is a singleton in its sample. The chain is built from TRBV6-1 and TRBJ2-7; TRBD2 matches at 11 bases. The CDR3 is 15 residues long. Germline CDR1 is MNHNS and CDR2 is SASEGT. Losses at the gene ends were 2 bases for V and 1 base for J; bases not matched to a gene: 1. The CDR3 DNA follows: TGTGCCAGCAGTGAACTAGCGGGAGGTTCCTACGAGCAGTACTTC. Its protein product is CASSELAGGSYEQYF.

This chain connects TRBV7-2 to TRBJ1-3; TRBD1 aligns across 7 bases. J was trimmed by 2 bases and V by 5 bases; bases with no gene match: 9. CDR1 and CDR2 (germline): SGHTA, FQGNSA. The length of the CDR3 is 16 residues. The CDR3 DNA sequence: TGTGCCAGCAGCCCTAATTCAGGGGGAGCTGGAAACACCATATATTTT. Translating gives CASSPNSGGAGNTIYF.

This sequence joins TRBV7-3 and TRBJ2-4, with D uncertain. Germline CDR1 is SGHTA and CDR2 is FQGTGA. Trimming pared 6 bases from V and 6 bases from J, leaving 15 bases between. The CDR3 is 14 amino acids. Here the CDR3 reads CASSQSGSGNIQYF. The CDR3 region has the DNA TGTGCCAGCAGTCAGTCCGGGTCTGGAAACATTCAGTACTTC.

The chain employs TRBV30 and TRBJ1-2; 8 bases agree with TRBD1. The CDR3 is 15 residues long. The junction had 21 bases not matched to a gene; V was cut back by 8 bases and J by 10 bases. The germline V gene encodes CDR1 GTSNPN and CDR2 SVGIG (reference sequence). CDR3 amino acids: CAGTMVLGTGWDYTF. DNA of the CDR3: TGTGCCGGAACAATGGTGCTCGGGACAGGATGGGACTACACCTTC.

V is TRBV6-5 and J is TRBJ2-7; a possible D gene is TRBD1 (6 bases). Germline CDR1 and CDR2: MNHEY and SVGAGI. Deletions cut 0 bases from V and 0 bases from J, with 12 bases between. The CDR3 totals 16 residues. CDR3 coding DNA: TGTGCCAGCAGTTACTCAACAGGGTCGAGCTCCTACGAGCAGTACTTC. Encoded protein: CASSYSTGSSSYEQYF.

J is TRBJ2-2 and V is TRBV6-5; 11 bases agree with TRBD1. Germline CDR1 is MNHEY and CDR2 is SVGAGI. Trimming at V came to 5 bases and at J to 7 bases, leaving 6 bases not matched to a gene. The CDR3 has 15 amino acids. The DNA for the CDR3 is TGTGCCAGCAGTCCCCGGACAGGGGGCTTCGGGGAGCTGTTTTTT. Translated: CASSPRTGGFGELFF.

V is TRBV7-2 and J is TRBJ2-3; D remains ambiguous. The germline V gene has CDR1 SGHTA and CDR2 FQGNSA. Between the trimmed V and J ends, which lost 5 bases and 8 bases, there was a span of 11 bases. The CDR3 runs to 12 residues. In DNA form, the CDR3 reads TGTGCCAGCAGCCCGCTTGTGGCTACGCAGTATTTT. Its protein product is CASSPLVATQYF.